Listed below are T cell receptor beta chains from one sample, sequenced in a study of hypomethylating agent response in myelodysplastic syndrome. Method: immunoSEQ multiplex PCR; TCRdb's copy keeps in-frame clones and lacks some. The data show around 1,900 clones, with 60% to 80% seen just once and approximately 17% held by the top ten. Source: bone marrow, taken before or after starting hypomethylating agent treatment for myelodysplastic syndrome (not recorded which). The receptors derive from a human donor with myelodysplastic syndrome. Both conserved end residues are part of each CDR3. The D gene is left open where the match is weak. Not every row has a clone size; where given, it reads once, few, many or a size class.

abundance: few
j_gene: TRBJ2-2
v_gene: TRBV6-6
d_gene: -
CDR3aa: CASSPSGSNTGELFF
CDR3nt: TGTGCCAGCAGCCCAAGCGGGTCGAACACCGGGGAGCTGTTTTTT

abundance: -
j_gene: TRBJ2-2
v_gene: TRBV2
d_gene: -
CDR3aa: CASSESGLVNTGELFF
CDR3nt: TGTGCCAGCAGTGAGAGCGGCCTCGTGAACACCGGGGAGCTGTTTTTT

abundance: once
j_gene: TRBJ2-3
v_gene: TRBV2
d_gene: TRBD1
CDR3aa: CASSGGTGLEDTQYF
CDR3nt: TGTGCCAGCAGTGGTGGGACAGGGTTGGAAGATACGCAGTATTTT

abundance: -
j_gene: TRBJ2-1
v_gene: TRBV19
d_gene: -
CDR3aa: CASRTSARGGGYNEQFF
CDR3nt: TGTGCCAGTAGGACAAGTGCAAGAGGGGGGGGTTACAATGAGCAGTTCTTC

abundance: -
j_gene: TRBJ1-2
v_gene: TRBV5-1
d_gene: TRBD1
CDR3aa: CASSSGQVGAGYTF
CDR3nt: TGCGCCAGCAGCTCAGGACAGGTGGGGGCTGGCTACACCTTC

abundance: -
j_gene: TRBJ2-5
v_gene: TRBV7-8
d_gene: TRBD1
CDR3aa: CASSQTGGVGEAQYF
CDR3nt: TGTGCCAGCAGCCAGACAGGGGGCGTGGGGGAGGCCCAGTACTTC

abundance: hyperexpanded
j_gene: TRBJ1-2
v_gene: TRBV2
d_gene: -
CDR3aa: CASRVSQGLYGYTF
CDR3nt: TGTGCCAGCAGGGTTTCTCAAGGGCTCTATGGCTACACCTTC

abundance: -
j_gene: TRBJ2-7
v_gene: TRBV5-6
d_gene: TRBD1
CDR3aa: CASSLGRGLGEQYF
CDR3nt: TGTGCCAGCAGCTTAGGCAGGGGGCTGGGAGAGCAGTACTTC

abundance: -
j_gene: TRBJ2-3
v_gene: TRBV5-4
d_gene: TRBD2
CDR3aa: CASSRGRGGRDTQYF
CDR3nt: TGTGCCAGCAGCCGCGGGCGGGGGGGCAGAGATACGCAGTATTTT

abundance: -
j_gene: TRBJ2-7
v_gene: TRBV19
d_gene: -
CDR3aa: CASSSPPYEQYF
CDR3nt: TGTGCCAGTAGTAGCCCGCCCTACGAGCAGTACTTC

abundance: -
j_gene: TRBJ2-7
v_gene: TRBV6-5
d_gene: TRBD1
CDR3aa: CASRPIDRDNSEQYF
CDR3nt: TGTGCCAGCAGACCAATCGACAGGGACAACTCCGAGCAGTACTTC

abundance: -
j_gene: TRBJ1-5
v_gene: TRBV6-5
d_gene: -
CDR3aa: CASSYQPVGQPQHF
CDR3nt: TGTGCCAGCAGTTACCAGCCGGTTGGCCAGCCCCAGCATTTT

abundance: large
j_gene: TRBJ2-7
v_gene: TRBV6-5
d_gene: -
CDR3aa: CASSFRRALDSYEQYF
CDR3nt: TGTGCCAGCAGTTTCCGGCGGGCTCTAGATTCCTACGAGCAGTACTTC

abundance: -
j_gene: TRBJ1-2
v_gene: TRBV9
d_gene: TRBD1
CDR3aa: CASSVAPRTGGNYGYTF
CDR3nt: TGTGCCAGCAGCGTAGCCCCCCGGACAGGGGGGAACTATGGCTACACCTTC

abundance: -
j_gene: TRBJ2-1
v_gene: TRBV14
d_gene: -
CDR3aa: CASSQDWGNEQFF
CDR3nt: TGTGCCAGCAGCCAAGATTGGGGCAATGAGCAGTTCTTC

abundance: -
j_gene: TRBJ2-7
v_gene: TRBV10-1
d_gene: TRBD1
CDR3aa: CASSSSGTDYEQYF
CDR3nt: TGCGCCAGCAGTTCCTCCGGGACAGATTACGAGCAGTACTTC

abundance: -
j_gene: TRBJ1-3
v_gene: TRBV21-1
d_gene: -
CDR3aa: CASSKMGTGRNTIYF
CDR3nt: TGTGCCAGCAGCAAAATGGGGACAGGGAGAAACACCATATATTTT

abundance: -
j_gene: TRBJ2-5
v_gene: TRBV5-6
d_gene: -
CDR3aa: CASSYTARDYQETQYF
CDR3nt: TGTGCCAGCAGTTATACAGCGCGGGACTACCAAGAGACCCAGTACTTC

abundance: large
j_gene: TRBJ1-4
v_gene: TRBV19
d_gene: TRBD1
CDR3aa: CASSLRDRDEKLFF
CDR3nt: TGTGCCAGTAGTCTCCGGGACAGGGATGAAAAACTGTTTTTT

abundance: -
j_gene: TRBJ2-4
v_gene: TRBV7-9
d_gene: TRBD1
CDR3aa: CASSPPTGRAKNIQYF
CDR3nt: TGTGCCAGCAGCCCCCCGACAGGGAGAGCCAAAAACATTCAGTACTTC

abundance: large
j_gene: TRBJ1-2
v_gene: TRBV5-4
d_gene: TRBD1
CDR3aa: CASSAGTGYEGYYGYTF
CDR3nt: TGTGCCAGCAGCGCCGGGACAGGGTATGAGGGCTACTATGGCTACACCTTC

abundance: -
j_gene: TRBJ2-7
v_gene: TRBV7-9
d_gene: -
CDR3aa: CASSLGAVSSYEQYF
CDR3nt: TGTGCCAGCAGCTTAGGGGCTGTTTCCTCCTACGAGCAGTACTTC

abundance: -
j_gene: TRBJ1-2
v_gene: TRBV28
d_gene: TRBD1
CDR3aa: CASITGGKDGYTF
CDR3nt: TGTGCCAGCATCACAGGGGGCAAGGATGGCTACACCTTC

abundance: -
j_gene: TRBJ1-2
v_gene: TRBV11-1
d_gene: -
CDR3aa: CASSLSGVGFYGYTF
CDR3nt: TGTGCCAGCAGCTTAAGCGGCGTAGGCTTCTATGGCTACACCTTC

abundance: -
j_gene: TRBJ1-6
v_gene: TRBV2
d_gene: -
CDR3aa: CASEGVPGGSYNSPLHF
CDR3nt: TGTGCCAGCGAGGGGGTCCCGGGGGGTTCCTATAATTCACCCCTCCACTTT

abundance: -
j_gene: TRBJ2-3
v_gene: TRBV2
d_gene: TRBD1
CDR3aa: CASSGGGRQGADTQYF
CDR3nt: TGTGCCAGCAGTGGAGGAGGGAGACAGGGGGCCGATACGCAGTATTTT

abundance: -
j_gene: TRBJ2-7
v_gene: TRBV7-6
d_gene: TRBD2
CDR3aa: CASSPRTSGGNSYEQYF
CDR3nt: TGTGCCAGCAGCCCTCGGACTAGCGGGGGGAACTCCTACGAGCAGTACTTC

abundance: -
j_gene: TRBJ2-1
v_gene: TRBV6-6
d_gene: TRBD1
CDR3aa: CASSGTGGLNEQFF
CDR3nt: TGTGCCAGCAGCGGGACAGGGGGCTTGAATGAGCAGTTCTTC

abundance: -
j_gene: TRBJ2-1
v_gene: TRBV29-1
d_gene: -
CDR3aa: CSMGLYNEQFF
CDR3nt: TGCAGCATGGGACTCTACAATGAGCAGTTCTTC

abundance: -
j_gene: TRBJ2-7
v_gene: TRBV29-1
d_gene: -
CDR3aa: CSVGLDTFYEQYF
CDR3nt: TGCAGCGTTGGTCTTGACACCTTCTACGAGCAGTACTTC

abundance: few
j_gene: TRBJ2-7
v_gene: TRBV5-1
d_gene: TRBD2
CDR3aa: CASSPRLAGAYEQYF
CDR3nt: TGCGCCAGCAGCCCTCGACTAGCGGGGGCCTACGAGCAGTACTTC

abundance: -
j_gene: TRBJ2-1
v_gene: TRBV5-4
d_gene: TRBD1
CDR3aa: CASSLPVGTGVNEQFF
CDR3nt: TGTGCCAGCAGCTTGCCGGTTGGGACAGGGGTTAATGAGCAGTTCTTC

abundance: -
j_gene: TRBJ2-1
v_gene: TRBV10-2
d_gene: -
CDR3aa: CASKAGNDNEQFF
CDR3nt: TGCGCCAGCAAGGCAGGGAATGACAATGAGCAGTTCTTC

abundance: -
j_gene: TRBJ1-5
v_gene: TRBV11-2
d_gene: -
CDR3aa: CASSRGGNSNQPQHF
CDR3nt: TGTGCCAGCAGCCGTGGAGGGAATAGCAATCAGCCCCAGCATTTT

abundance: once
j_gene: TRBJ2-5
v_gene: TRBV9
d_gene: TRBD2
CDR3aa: CASSVVPAGIGETQYF
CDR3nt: TGTGCCAGCAGCGTAGTTCCAGCGGGGATTGGGGAGACCCAGTACTTC

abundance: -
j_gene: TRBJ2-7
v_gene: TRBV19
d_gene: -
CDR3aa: CASSITHSYEQYF
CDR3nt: TGTGCCAGTAGTATTACACACTCCTACGAGCAGTACTTC

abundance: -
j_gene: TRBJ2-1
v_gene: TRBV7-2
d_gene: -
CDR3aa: CASSSTHITFSNEQFF
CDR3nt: TGTGCCAGCAGCTCCACCCATATTACATTTAGCAATGAGCAGTTCTTC

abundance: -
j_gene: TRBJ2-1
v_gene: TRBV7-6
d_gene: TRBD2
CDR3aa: CASSLMAGVNEQFF
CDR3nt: TGTGCCAGCAGCTTAATGGCGGGGGTCAATGAGCAGTTCTTC

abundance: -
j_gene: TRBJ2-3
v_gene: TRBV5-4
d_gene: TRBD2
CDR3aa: CASSLGTRQSTDTQYF
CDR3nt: TGTGCCAGCAGCTTGGGGACTAGGCAAAGCACAGATACGCAGTATTTT

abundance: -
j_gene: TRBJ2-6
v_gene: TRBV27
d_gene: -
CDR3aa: CASSLIGGGANVLTF
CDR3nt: TGTGCCAGCAGTTTAATCGGAGGGGGGGCCAACGTCCTGACTTTC

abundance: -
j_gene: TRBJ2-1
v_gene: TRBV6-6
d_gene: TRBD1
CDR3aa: CASSYSLGQGANEQFF
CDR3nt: TGTGCCAGCAGTTACTCGTTGGGACAGGGGGCCAATGAGCAGTTCTTC

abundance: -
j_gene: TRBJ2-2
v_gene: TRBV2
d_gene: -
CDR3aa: CASNRRSGQTNTGELFF
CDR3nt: TGTGCCAGCAATCGTCGTAGTGGACAAACGAACACCGGGGAGCTGTTTTTT